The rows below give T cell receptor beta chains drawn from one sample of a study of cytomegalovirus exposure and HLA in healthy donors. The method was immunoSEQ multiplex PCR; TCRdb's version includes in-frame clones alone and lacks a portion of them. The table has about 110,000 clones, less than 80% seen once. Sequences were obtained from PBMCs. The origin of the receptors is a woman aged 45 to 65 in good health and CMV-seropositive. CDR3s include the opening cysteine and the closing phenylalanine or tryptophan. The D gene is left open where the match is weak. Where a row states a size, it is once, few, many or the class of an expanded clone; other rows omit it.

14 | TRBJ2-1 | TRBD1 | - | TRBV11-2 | CASSLAPGQGIQFF | TGTGCCAGCAGCTTAGCCCCGGGACAGGGGATCCAGTTCTTC
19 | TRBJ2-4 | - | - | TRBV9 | CASSVVNRVGVLAKNSQYF | TGTGCCAGCAGCGTAGTTAACAGGGTGGGGGTCCTAGCCAAAAACAGTCAGTACTTC
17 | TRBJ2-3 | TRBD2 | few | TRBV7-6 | CASSLARVAGDSDTQYF | TGTGCCAGCAGCTTAGCGAGGGTAGCGGGGGACTCGGATACGCAGTATTTT
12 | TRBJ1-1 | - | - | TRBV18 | CASSPTVTEAFF | TGTGCCAGCTCACCAACGGTGACTGAAGCTTTCTTT
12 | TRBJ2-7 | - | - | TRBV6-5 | CASSDPRDEQYF | TGTGCCAGCTCGGACCCGCGGGACGAGCAGTACTTC
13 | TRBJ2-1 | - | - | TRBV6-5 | CASKHRDHNEQFF | TGTGCCAGCAAGCACAGGGACCACAATGAGCAGTTCTTC
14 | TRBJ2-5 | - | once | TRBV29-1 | CSVEGGGTQETQYF | TGCAGCGTTGAAGGGGGCGGAACACAAGAGACCCAGTACTTC
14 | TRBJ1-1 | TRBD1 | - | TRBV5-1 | CASSLQGPDTEAFF | TGCGCCAGCAGCTTACAGGGGCCGGACACTGAAGCTTTCTTT
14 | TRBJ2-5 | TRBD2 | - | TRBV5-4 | CASSLLAGAKTQYF | TGTGCCAGCAGCCTATTAGCGGGAGCAAAGACCCAGTACTTC
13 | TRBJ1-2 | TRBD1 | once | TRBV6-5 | CASNSQGTNGYTF | TGTGCCAGCAACTCACAGGGGACGAATGGCTACACCTTC
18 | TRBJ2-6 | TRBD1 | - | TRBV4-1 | CASSQGGQASSGANVLTF | TGCGCCAGCAGCCAGGGGGGACAGGCCTCCTCTGGGGCCAACGTCCTGACTTTC
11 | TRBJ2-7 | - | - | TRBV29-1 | CSVLTEYEQYF | TGCAGCGTCCTGACTGAGTACGAGCAGTACTTC
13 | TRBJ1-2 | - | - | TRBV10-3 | CAISEFTAQGYTF | TGTGCCATCAGTGAGTTCACAGCTCAGGGCTACACCTTC
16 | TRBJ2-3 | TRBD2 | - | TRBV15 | CATSSKPSGGLYTQYF | TGTGCCACCAGCTCGAAACCTAGCGGGGGGTTGTATACGCAGTATTTT
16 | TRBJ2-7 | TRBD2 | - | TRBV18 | CASSRTSGGVSYEQYF | TGTGCCAGCTCACGGACCAGCGGGGGGGTTTCCTACGAGCAGTACTTC